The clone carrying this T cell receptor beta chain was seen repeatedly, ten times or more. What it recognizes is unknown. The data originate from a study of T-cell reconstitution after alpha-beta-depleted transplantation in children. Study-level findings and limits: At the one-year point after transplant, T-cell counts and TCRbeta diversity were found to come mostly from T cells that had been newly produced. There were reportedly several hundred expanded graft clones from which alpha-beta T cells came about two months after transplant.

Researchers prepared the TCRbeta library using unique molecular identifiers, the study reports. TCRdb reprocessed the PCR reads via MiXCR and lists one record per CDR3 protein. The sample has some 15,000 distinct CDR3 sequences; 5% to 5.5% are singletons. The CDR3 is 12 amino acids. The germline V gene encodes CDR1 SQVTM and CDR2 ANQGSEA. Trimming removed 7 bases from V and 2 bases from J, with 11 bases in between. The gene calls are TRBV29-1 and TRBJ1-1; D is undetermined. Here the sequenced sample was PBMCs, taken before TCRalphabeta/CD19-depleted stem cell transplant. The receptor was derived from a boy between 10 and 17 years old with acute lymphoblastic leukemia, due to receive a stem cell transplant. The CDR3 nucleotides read TGCAGCGCCCTCTGGAGCAACACTGAAGCTTTCTTT. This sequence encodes CSALWSNTEAFF. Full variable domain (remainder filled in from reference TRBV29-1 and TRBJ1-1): SAVISQKPSRDICQRGTSLTIQCQVDSQVTMMFWYRQQPGQSLTLIATANQGSEATYESGFVIDKFPISRPNLTFSTLTVSNMSPEDSSIYLCSALWSNTEAFFGQGTRLTVV.